The rows below give T cell receptor beta chains drawn from one sample of a study of blood T cells in healthy people across ages. TCRdb independently ran MiXCR on the 5' RACE reads; one entry per CDR3 protein. In the table there are fewer than 2,000,000 distinct CDR3 sequences, more than 35% of which are singletons. Sequenced sample: blood. These TCRs come from a human donor in good health. CDR3s include the opening cysteine and the closing phenylalanine or tryptophan. The order of the fields is clone size, J gene, D gene, V gene, CDR3 protein, CDR3 DNA. A D gene is named only where the DNA matches it firmly. Some rows have no size entry. The others give once, few or many, or a class for an expanded clone.

clone_size: .; j_call: TRBJ2-7; d_call: .; v_call: TRBV5-6; cdr3_aa: CASSWVGATYEQYF; cdr3_nt: TGTGCCAGCAGCTGGGTCGGGGCCACCTACGAGCAGTACTTC
clone_size: .; j_call: TRBJ1-2; d_call: TRBD1; v_call: TRBV7-9; cdr3_aa: CASSKGQGMGGYTF; cdr3_nt: TGTGCCAGCAGCAAAGGACAGGGGATGGGCGGCTACACCTTC
clone_size: .; j_call: TRBJ1-6; d_call: .; v_call: TRBV18; cdr3_aa: CASSPDTGTKNSPLHF; cdr3_nt: TGTGCCAGCTCACCCGACACAGGGACCAAGAATTCACCCCTCCACTTT
clone_size: few; j_call: TRBJ1-1; d_call: .; v_call: TRBV20-1; cdr3_aa: CSAAQAMTEAFF; cdr3_nt: TGCAGTGCGGCACAGGCGATGACTGAAGCTTTCTTT
clone_size: few; j_call: TRBJ1-1; d_call: .; v_call: TRBV6-6; cdr3_aa: CASSRRRQDATEAFF; cdr3_nt: TGTGCCAGCAGTAGACGCAGACAGGATGCCACTGAAGCTTTCTTT
clone_size: few; j_call: TRBJ2-3; d_call: .; v_call: TRBV24-1; cdr3_aa: CATSDPRQTDTQYF; cdr3_nt: TGTGCCACCAGTGATCCCAGACAGACAGATACGCAGTATTTT
clone_size: .; j_call: TRBJ2-1; d_call: .; v_call: TRBV27; cdr3_aa: CASSTPGLFNEQFF; cdr3_nt: TGTGCCAGCAGTACCCCGGGACTTTTCAATGAGCAGTTCTTC
clone_size: few; j_call: TRBJ1-6; d_call: .; v_call: TRBV6-6; cdr3_aa: CASRPTGKGDLNSPLHF; cdr3_nt: TGTGCCAGCAGACCCACAGGGAAGGGCGACCTTAATTCACCCCTCCACTTT
clone_size: .; j_call: TRBJ2-3; d_call: TRBD2; v_call: TRBV6-6; cdr3_aa: CASSPRLAFSTDTQYF; cdr3_nt: TGTGCCAGCAGTCCCAGACTAGCCTTCAGCACAGATACGCAGTATTTT
clone_size: .; j_call: TRBJ1-1; d_call: TRBD1; v_call: TRBV9; cdr3_aa: CASSVSGTGLNTEAFF; cdr3_nt: TGTGCCAGCAGCGTGTCCGGGACAGGATTGAACACTGAAGCTTTCTTT